These 20 T cell receptor beta chains were sequenced from one sample in a study of OX40 agonist ivuxolimab in advanced cancers. This table comes from immunoSEQ multiplex PCR, and its TCRdb copy is limited to in-frame clones, with some not included. Of about 110,000 clones listed, roughly nine tenths are singletons. The input for sequencing was CD4+ or CD8+ T cells sorted from blood, taken in a trial of the OX40 agonist ivuxolimab. Receptor source: an adult with an advanced solid tumor such as melanoma, head and neck, liver or kidney cancer.

The rearrangement links TRBV6-4 to TRBJ1-2; 7 bases match TRBD1. J gave up 6 bases and V 9 bases, and 22 bases lay outside the gene matches. The CDR3 has 17 amino acids. Looked up from germline, CDR1 is MRHNA and CDR2 is SNTAGT. The CDR3 DNA is TGTGCCAGTACGCCGGAGTATGGGACAGTTTCTCGCGATGGCTACACCTTC. Its translation is CASTPEYGTVSRDGYTF.

The chain joins TRBV7-2 to TRBJ1-2, with D unclear. The CDR3 runs 15 residues. The V end lost 5 bases, the J end lost 3 bases, and 16 bases lay between the germline ends. Germline CDR1 is SGHTA and CDR2 is FQGNSA. The CDR3 loop is CASSPFVEDHYGYTF. CDR3 coding DNA: TGTGCCAGCAGCCCATTCGTTGAGGATCACTATGGCTACACCTTC.

This clone was detected only once. The chain recombines TRBV5-5 with TRBJ2-1, with a possible D match to TRBD1 (6 bases). CDR1 and CDR2 from the germline V gene are SGHKS and YYEKEE (reference sequence). The CDR3 spans 16 residues. The V end lost 1 base, the J end lost 0 bases, and 11 bases lay between the germline ends. The CDR3 region has the DNA TGTGCCAGCAGCTTGAGAGCAGGGGTCTCCTACAATGAGCAGTTCTTC. This encodes CASSLRAGVSYNEQFF.

J is TRBJ1-2 and V is TRBV7-9; possible D gene TRBD1, 5 bases. The V end was cut by 5 bases, the J end by 7 bases, with 8 bases between. Germline V gene data show CDR1 as SEHNR and CDR2 as FQNEAQ (reference sequence). CDR3 length: 11 residues. CDR3 sequence reads: CASSGGAGYTF. The CDR3 coding sequence is TGTGCCAGCAGCGGAGGGGCTGGCTACACCTTC.

The CDR3 DNA sequence: TGTGCCAGCAGTCCGGGACTAGCGGGACCCCAGTACTTC. Encoded protein: CASSPGLAGPQYF. The rearrangement uses TRBV27 and TRBJ2-5; 13 bases are a match to TRBD2. CDR1 and CDR2 from the germline V gene are MNHEY and SMNVEV (reference sequence). The trim removed 5 bases at V and 9 bases at J, leaving 3 bases unmatched. The CDR3 totals 13 residues.

V and J are TRBV12-5 and TRBJ2-1; TRBD1 matches 7 bases. J lost 6 bases, V lost 6 bases, and 8 bases had no gene match. The CDR3 is 14 amino acids. Per the germline V gene, CDR1 is LGHNT and CDR2 is FRNRAP. This chain's CDR3 is CASGVTGWGNEQFF. The DNA for the CDR3 is TGTGCTAGTGGCGTGACAGGGTGGGGCAATGAGCAGTTCTTC.

The V and J genes are TRBV5-1 and TRBJ2-7; 10 bases are shared with TRBD1. The J segment lost 4 bases and the V segment lost 0 bases, leaving 4 bases of the junction unmatched. This CDR3 has 15 residues. From germline, CDR1 is SGHRS and CDR2 YFSETQ. This CDR3 reads CASSLGQGAGYEQYF. For the CDR3, the DNA is TGCGCCAGCAGCTTGGGACAGGGGGCGGGGTACGAGCAGTACTTC.

The chain combines TRBV28 with TRBJ2-5, with D possibly called TRBD1 or TRBD2 (5 bases each). The CDR3 is 15 amino acids. Germline lookup yields CDR1 MDHEN and CDR2 SYDVKM. V lost 5 bases, J lost 5 bases, and 18 bases lay in between. Here the CDR3 reads CASSAPGPEVETQYF. The CDR3 DNA reads as TGTGCCAGCAGTGCCCCGGGGCCAGAGGTCGAGACCCAGTACTTC.

The chain uses TRBV6-1 and TRBJ2-7, with D possibly TRBD2 on 6 matching bases. V was shortened by 5 bases and J by 0 bases, with 8 bases between the two germline ends. This CDR3 is 13 amino acids long. From germline, CDR1 is MNHNS and CDR2 SASEGT. The CDR3 spells CASSFGSSYEQYF. The CDR3 DNA is TGTGCCAGCAGTTTCGGGAGCTCCTACGAGCAGTACTTC.

The rearrangement uses TRBV6-5 and TRBJ1-5; D is undetermined. V was cut by 0 bases and J by 1 base, with 4 bases left in between. The germline gives CDR1 MNHEY, CDR2 SVGAGI. The CDR3 contains 14 residues. The CDR3 DNA reads TGTGCCAGCAGTTACTCGAGCAGCAATCAGCCCCAGCATTTT. Encoded protein: CASSYSSSNQPQHF.

Turning to this clone: The junction departs from the called germline gene at one end, perhaps through a read error. The same CDR3 can be traced to other DNA sequences in this sample. This chain connects TRBV5-8 to TRBJ2-5; a possible D gene is TRBD1 (6 bases). The CDR3 has 17 residues. CDR1 SGHTS and CDR2 YDEGEE come from the germline V gene. In nucleotides, the CDR3 is TGCGCCAGCAGCTTGGTTACAGGGTCTTGGGGCCAAGAGACCCAGTACTTC. Residues: CASSLVTGSWGQETQYF.

This chain uses TRBV6-5 with TRBJ2-7; 8 nucleotides align to TRBD2. CDR3 length: 15 amino acids. The J segment lost 2 bases and the V segment lost 7 bases, leaving 10 bases of the junction unmatched. Looked up from germline, CDR1 is MNHEY and CDR2 is SVGAGI. This chain's CDR3 is CASKAGGQAAYEQYF. As DNA, the CDR3 is TGTGCCAGCAAGGCGGGGGGCCAGGCAGCCTACGAGCAGTACTTC.

About this clone itself: Other DNA sequences from this sample encode an identical CDR3 as well. This chain connects TRBV18 to TRBJ2-2; a weak D match, TRBD2 (5 bases). Per the germline V gene, CDR1 is KGHSH and CDR2 is LQKENI. The CDR3 covers 15 residues. Deletions cut 3 bases from V and 1 base from J, with 9 bases between. This CDR3 is CASSPRRENTGELFF. CDR3 DNA: TGTGCCAGCTCACCGCGACGGGAGAACACCGGGGAGCTGTTTTTT.

The count of this clone is one. J is TRBJ2-7 and V is TRBV7-8, with TRBD1 matching over 7 bases. This CDR3 has 15 residues. The ends lost 2 bases at V and 5 bases at J; junction bases unmatched: 9. In germline, CDR1 is SGHVS, CDR2 FQNEAQ. The DNA for the CDR3 is TGTGCCAGCAGCTTATCTGAACAGGGGTATAACGAGCAGTACTTC. Translation gives CASSLSEQGYNEQYF. The full variable domain, with the rest looked up from reference TRBV7-8 and TRBJ2-7, is GAGVSQSPRYKVAKRGQDVALRCDPISGHVSLFWYQQALGQGPEFLTYFQNEAQLDKSGLPSDRFFAERPEGSVSTLKIQRTQQEDSAVYLCASSLSEQGYNEQYFGPGTRLTVT.

The chain joins TRBV11-2 to TRBJ2-3, with 7 bases matching TRBD2. The CDR3 has 15 amino acids. Germline V gene lookup returns CDR1 SGHAT and CDR2 FQNNGV. V lost 3 bases and J lost 0; bases outside the gene matches: 3. The chain's CDR3 is CASSFTAGSTDTQYF. In DNA form, the CDR3 reads TGTGCCAGCAGCTTTACAGCGGGGAGCACAGATACGCAGTATTTT.

This clone was counted once. This chain connects TRBV23-1 to TRBJ2-5; no clear D. TRBV23-1 is marked as an open reading frame, function uncertain. The V end was cut by 3 bases, the J end by 1 base, with 9 bases between. The CDR3 sequence is 14 residues long. CDR3 region: CASSQWTVQETQYF. In DNA form, the CDR3 reads TGCGCCAGCAGTCAGTGGACGGTCCAAGAGACCCAGTACTTC.

The CDR3 protein is CAWSRAGRVLSNQPQHF. CDR3 nucleotides: TGTGCCTGGAGTCGAGCGGGGAGGGTTTTAAGCAATCAGCCCCAGCATTTT. This rearrangement joins TRBV30 to TRBJ1-5; D ambiguous. Trimming cost V 2 bases and J 1 base, with 18 bases left between them. The CDR3 extends over 17 amino acids. Per the germline V gene, CDR1 is GTSNPN and CDR2 is SVGIG (reference sequence).

This clone showed up just once. The V gene is TRBV28, the J gene TRBJ1-5; possibly TRBD1 for D (5 bases). The CDR3 spans 14 residues. The V end was cut by 3 bases, the J end by 6 bases, with 12 bases between. Germline V gene sequence: CDR1 MDHEN, CDR2 SYDVKM. The CDR3 is CASSFHSGFQPQHF. The CDR3 region has the DNA TGTGCCAGCAGTTTTCATTCAGGGTTTCAGCCCCAGCATTTT.

The V gene is TRBV6-1, the J gene TRBJ1-2; the D gene is possibly TRBD1 (5 bases). The CDR3 sequence is 11 residues long. Per the germline V gene, CDR1 is MNHNS and CDR2 is SASEGT. The ends were cut back, 8 bases at V and 5 bases at J, with 9 bases in the middle. CDR3 residues: CASGQGYGYTF. The DNA for the CDR3 is TGTGCCAGCGGCCAGGGTTATGGCTACACCTTC.

The V call is TRBV6-6, the J call TRBJ2-2; D ambiguous. CDR3 length: 13 residues. The V end was cut by 2 bases, the J end by 5 bases, with 6 bases between. CDR1 is MNHNY and CDR2 is SVGAGI in the germline V gene (reference sequence). CDR3 region: CASSYRDTGELFF. DNA of the CDR3: TGTGCCAGCAGTTACCGCGATACCGGGGAGCTGTTTTTT.